Following are 25 T cell receptor beta chains from one sample sequenced in a study of blood T cell repertoires in COVID-19. Measured with immunoSEQ multiplex PCR; TCRdb has only the in-frame clones, and not every one. The table has roughly 80,000 clones, around 81% seen once. Material for sequencing was peripheral blood. All receptors derive from a human donor in a cohort sampled during active COVID-19.

The chain couples TRBV14 to TRBJ2-5, with 8 bases lining up with TRBD2. V lost 1 base, J lost 5 bases, and 9 bases stayed unmatched. The germline CDR1 and CDR2 sequences are SGHDN and FVKESK. This CDR3 is built from 16 residues. CDR3 nucleotides: TGTGCCAGCAGCCAAGGCAACGGGAGGGCCGAGGAGACCCAGTACTTC. Protein: CASSQGNGRAEETQYF.

This chain uses TRBV11-3 with TRBJ2-5; TRBD1 matches at 8 bases. Per germline, CDR1 SGHNT and CDR2 YENEEA. This CDR3 contains 16 residues. Germline trimming cut 5 bases from V and 1 base from J; bases unmatched to any gene: 9. CDR3 bases: TGTGCCAGCAGCATAACGACAGGGGTAGGCCAAGAGACCCAGTACTTC. Encoded protein: CASSITTGVGQETQYF. The whole variable domain, filled in from reference TRBV11-3 and TRBJ2-5, reads EAGVVQSPRYKIIEKKQPVAFWCNPISGHNTLYWYLQNLGQGPELLIRYENEEAVDDSQLPKDRFSAERLKGVDSTLKIQPAELGDSAVYLCASSITTGVGQETQYFGPGTRLLVL.

The gene calls are TRBV18 and TRBJ2-2; TRBD2 is a possible D gene (6 bases). The CDR3 covers 16 residues. CDR1 KGHSH and CDR2 LQKENI come from the germline V gene. V was trimmed by 3 bases and J by 4 bases, leaving 15 bases between them. The CDR3 sequence: CASSPPGMRGTGELFF. The CDR3, as DNA: TGTGCCAGCTCACCCCCCGGGATGCGGGGCACCGGGGAGCTGTTTTTT.

The V and J genes are TRBV30 and TRBJ2-1; TRBD1 is a possible D gene (5 bases). The CDR3 length is 13 residues. Germline CDR1 is GTSNPN and CDR2 is SVGIG (reference sequence). Trimming took off 8 bases at V and 0 bases at J, with 11 bases between the two ends. CDR3 sequence (DNA): TGTGCCAGACAAGACAGCTCCTACAATGAGCAGTTCTTC. Protein product: CARQDSSYNEQFF.

The V and J genes are TRBV2 and TRBJ2-3; no firm D call. Per germline, CDR1 SNHLY and CDR2 FYNNEI. V dropped 2 bases and J dropped 1 base, with 4 bases sitting between them. The CDR3 runs to 13 residues. The CDR3 spells CASSERGTDTQYF. The CDR3 DNA sequence: TGTGCCAGCAGTGAACGGGGCACAGATACGCAGTATTTT.

This chain links TRBV5-5 with TRBJ1-6; 11 bases map to TRBD1. Germline V gene lookup returns CDR1 SGHKS and CDR2 YYEKEE (reference sequence). With V trimmed by 1 base and J by 10 bases, 7 bases remained unmatched. The CDR3 covers 16 residues. The CDR3: CASSLSMDRGLSPLHF. In DNA, the CDR3 is TGTGCCAGCAGCTTGTCAATGGACAGGGGGCTCTCACCCCTCCACTTT.

The chain links TRBV2 to TRBJ1-6, with 7 bases aligning to TRBD1. The CDR3 loop spans 16 amino acids. With V trimmed by 4 bases and J by 7 bases, 10 bases remained unmatched. CDR1 is SNHLY, CDR2 FYNNEI, per germline. CDR3 in DNA: TGTGCCAGCAGTGTAGGACAGGCAGGGGTCAATTCACCCCTCCACTTT. This sequence encodes CASSVGQAGVNSPLHF.

The V call is TRBV7-8, the J call TRBJ2-1; D remains unclear. The V gene lost 5 bases and the J gene lost 5 bases, with 16 bases spanning the gap. Germline V gene lookup returns CDR1 SGHVS and CDR2 FQNEAQ. The CDR3 is 15 amino acids. The DNA of the CDR3 is TGTGCCAGCAGCCTAGGACGCAGGTTTAACAATGAGCAGTTCTTC. It codes for CASSLGRRFNNEQFF.

This chain connects TRBV29-1 to TRBJ2-7, with 11 bases lining up with TRBD2. Per the germline V gene, CDR1 is SQVTM and CDR2 is ANQGSEA. J lost 4 bases, V lost 6 bases, and 2 bases had no gene match. There are 12 residues in the CDR3. The CDR3 DNA reads TGCAGCGTGGGACTAGCGGCATACGAGCAGTACTTC. Encoded protein: CSVGLAAYEQYF.

This chain links TRBV12-3 or TRBV12-4 with TRBJ1-2; D is unresolved. This CDR3 has 12 amino acids. The V end lost 5 bases, the J end lost 6 bases, and 10 bases lay between the germline ends. The CDR3 DNA follows: TGTGCCAGCAGTCCCTGGGAGGATGGCTACACCTTC. It encodes CASSPWEDGYTF.

V gene TRBV7-2 combines with J gene TRBJ1-5; D is possibly TRBD1 (6 bases). V dropped 5 bases and J dropped 2 bases, with 10 bases sitting between them. CDR3 length equals 14 residues. CDR1 is SGHTA and CDR2 is FQGNSA in the germline V gene. CDR3 amino acids: CASSRGNGNQPQHF. As DNA, the CDR3 is TGTGCCAGCAGCAGGGGGAACGGCAATCAGCCCCAGCATTTT.

This clone was detected a few times. V usage is TRBV3-1 (or the pseudogene TRBV3-2) and J usage is TRBJ1-4, with D perhaps TRBD1 (6 bases). Looked up from germline, CDR1 is LGHDT and CDR2 is YNNKEL (reference sequence). CDR3 length: 18 residues. V was clipped by 4 bases and J by 0 bases, with 18 bases between them. CDR3 sequence (DNA): TGTGCCAGCAGCCCAGCACTCAGGGGAATTGCAACTAATGAAAAACTGTTTTTT. Amino acid sequence: CASSPALRGIATNEKLFF.

This clone was seen a single time. J is TRBJ1-2 and V is TRBV20-1; weak D call: TRBD1 (6 bases). The V and J ends lost 3 bases and 0 bases respectively, with 14 bases between them. The CDR3 is 15 residues long. From germline, CDR1 is DFQATT and CDR2 SNEGSKA (reference sequence). The DNA for the CDR3 is TGCAGTGCTAGTATATGGGACACCACTAACTATGGCTACACCTTC. Protein: CSASIWDTTNYGYTF.

This clone was seen only once. The chain is built from TRBV11-1 and TRBJ2-7; D call uncertain. In germline, CDR1 is SGHAT, CDR2 FQDESV (reference sequence). The CDR3 is 13 amino acids. Trimming took 1 base from V and 3 from J, leaving 7 bases between them. The CDR3: CASSLGSNYEQYF. DNA of the CDR3: TGTGCCAGCAGCTTAGGCAGTAACTACGAGCAGTACTTC.

V and J are TRBV28 and TRBJ1-2; 7 nucleotides agree with TRBD1. The CDR3 loop spans 15 amino acids. V lost 2 bases and J lost 4; bases outside the gene matches: 7. Germline lookup yields CDR1 MDHEN and CDR2 SYDVKM. CDR3 sequence (DNA): TGTGCCAGCAGTTTACATCACAGGGGTGGCTATGGCTACACCTTC. Translating gives CASSLHHRGGYGYTF.

By share, this clone counts as medium-sized. At the DNA level, this CDR3 is encoded by other sequences in the same sample as well. The V and J genes are TRBV12-3 or TRBV12-4 and TRBJ1-1; perhaps TRBD1 as D (6 bases). The germline V and J ends were trimmed by 5 bases and 1 base, with 8 bases remaining between them. CDR3 length equals 13 residues. CDR3 nucleotides: TGTGCCAGCAGTCTACAGGGGAACACTGAAGCTTTCTTT. Its translation is CASSLQGNTEAFF.

The chain recombines TRBV9 with TRBJ1-5; D is unresolved. V was cut by 2 bases and J by 0 bases, with 9 bases left in between. Germline-derived CDR1 and CDR2 are SGDLS and YYNGEE. CDR3 length: 15 residues. CDR3 protein: CASSVTGISNQPQHF. CDR3 sequence (DNA): TGTGCCAGCAGCGTGACCGGGATTAGCAATCAGCCCCAGCATTTT.

This clone was picked up a small number of times. CDR3 sequence reads: CASSLGPRGPNQPQHF. In nucleotides, the CDR3 is TGTGCCAGCAGTTTAGGGCCCAGGGGGCCGAATCAGCCCCAGCATTTT. The chain employs TRBV28 and TRBJ1-5; 8 positions agree with TRBD1. CDR1 is MDHEN and CDR2 is SYDVKM in the germline V gene. The CDR3 is made up of 16 amino acids. The junction had 7 bases not matched to a gene; V was cut back by 2 bases and J by 4 bases.

This clone was observed a single time. V is TRBV19 and J is TRBJ2-6; D call uncertain. The length of the CDR3 is 19 residues. Trimming shortened V by 5 bases and J by 0 bases, and 20 bases separated the two germline ends. Germline CDR1 is LNHDA and CDR2 is SQIVND (reference sequence). The CDR3 loop is CASSYRTAGPLSGANVLTF. As DNA, the CDR3 is TGTGCCAGTAGTTATAGAACGGCAGGCCCTCTCTCTGGGGCCAACGTCCTGACTTTC. Drawing the rest from reference TRBV19 and TRBJ2-6, the complete variable domain is DGGITQSPKYLFRKEGQNVTLSCEQNLNHDAMYWYRQDPGQGLRLIYYSQIVNDFQKGDIAEGYSVSREKKESFPLTVTSAQKNPTAFYLCASSYRTAGPLSGANVLTFGAGSRLTVL.

This chain uses TRBV28 with TRBJ2-3, with D tentatively TRBD2 (6 bases). This CDR3 has 12 residues. V dropped 10 bases and J dropped 6 bases, with 14 bases sitting between them. Germline V gene sequence: CDR1 MDHEN, CDR2 SYDVKM. In DNA form, the CDR3 reads TGTGCCACCTCGGGAGTGGGGGATACGCAGTATTTT. The encoded protein is CATSGVGDTQYF.

V and J are TRBV20-1 and TRBJ2-7; 12 nucleotides match TRBD2. The germline gives CDR1 DFQATT, CDR2 SNEGSKA (reference sequence). With 3 bases clipped from V and 2 bases from J, the junction kept 5 bases outside the gene matches. CDR3 length: 15 amino acids. The CDR3 spells CSASGGLAGTYEQYF. The CDR3 DNA reads TGCAGTGCTAGTGGAGGACTAGCGGGAACCTACGAGCAGTACTTC.

CDR3 amino acids: CASSSASGTRGETQYF. For the CDR3, the DNA is TGTGCCAGCAGCTCAGCTAGCGGGACTAGGGGGGAGACCCAGTACTTC. This chain links TRBV5-4 with TRBJ2-5; 9 nucleotides line up with TRBD2. The V gene's germline CDR1 is SGHNT and CDR2 YYREEE (reference sequence). The CDR3 contains 16 residues. The V and J ends lost 3 bases and 5 bases, in that order; junction bases with no gene match: 11.

The chain couples TRBV5-4 to TRBJ2-4; 10 bases line up with TRBD2. Germline V lookup: CDR1 SGHNT, CDR2 YYREEE (reference sequence). Trimming at V came to 4 bases and at J to 6 bases, leaving 16 bases not matched to a gene. This CDR3 region has 18 residues. CDR3 bases: TGTGCCAGCAGCGGGGGGTTAGCGGGAGGCGGGACGGGAAACATTCAGTACTTC. The encoded protein is CASSGGLAGGGTGNIQYF.

This clone was seen only a few times. The V call is TRBV19, the J call TRBJ2-2, with TRBD1 as a possible D gene (5 bases). From germline, CDR1 is LNHDA and CDR2 SQIVND (reference sequence). This CDR3 region has 14 residues. Deletions cut 6 bases from V and 1 base from J, with 9 bases between. CDR3 amino acids: CASRRQMNTGELFF. In DNA form, the CDR3 reads TGTGCCAGTAGACGACAGATGAACACCGGGGAGCTGTTTTTT.

This chain connects TRBV28 to TRBJ2-7, with 7 nucleotides matching TRBD1. Germline-derived CDR1 and CDR2 are MDHEN and SYDVKM. V shed 7 bases and J 0 bases; nucleotides not matched to a gene: 9. This CDR3 is 15 amino acids long. The CDR3 sequence is CASTIAGGSSYEQYF. CDR3 nucleotide sequence: TGTGCCAGCACCATCGCAGGGGGAAGCTCCTACGAGCAGTACTTC.